The 13 T cell receptor beta chains in this list originate from one sample, sequenced in a study of T cells in Graves' hyperthyroidism and ophthalmopathy. Researchers amplified the TCR beta CDR3 regions from RNA transcripts. An initial round of RT-PCR targeting the TCR CDR3 relied on the HTBI primer set. TCRdb used MiXCR to reprocess the multiplex PCR reads, holding one entry per CDR3 protein. This table has under 750,000 distinct CDR3 sequences, 18% appearing once. The sequenced material came from blood. Every receptor here comes from a woman aged 50 to 60 with Graves' hyperthyroidism that later progressed to Graves' ophthalmopathy.

This clonotype was observed many times. The rearrangement uses TRBV11-3 and TRBJ2-1; 11 bases are shared with TRBD2. The junction had 2 bases not matched to a gene; V was cut back by 0 bases and J by 7 bases. CDR1 SGHNT and CDR2 YENEEA come from the germline V gene. The CDR3 contains 15 residues. CDR3 region: CASSLELAGVNEQFF. As DNA, the CDR3 is TGTGCCAGCAGCTTAGAACTAGCGGGGGTGAATGAGCAGTTCTTC.

This clonotype has just a few counts. The gene calls are TRBV18 and TRBJ1-5; tentative D call: TRBD1 (5 bases). This CDR3 spans 14 amino acids. CDR1 KGHSH and CDR2 LQKENI come from the germline V gene. V was trimmed by 2 bases and J by 5 bases, leaving 10 bases between them. CDR3 amino acids: CASSPRDGHQPQHF. In DNA form, the CDR3 reads TGTGCCAGCTCACCAAGGGACGGGCATCAGCCCCAGCATTTT.

This clonotype was counted ten times or more. CDR3 in amino acids: CASSYSPRMGTQYF. The CDR3 nucleotides read TGTGCCAGCAGTTACTCGCCTAGGATGGGGACCCAGTACTTC. V and J are TRBV6-5 and TRBJ2-5; no definite D call. V was clipped by 0 bases and J by 7 bases, with 12 bases between them. Germline CDR1 and CDR2: MNHEY and SVGAGI. The CDR3 length is 14 residues.

The chain links TRBV20-1 to TRBJ2-7, with 7 bases identical to TRBD2. CDR3 length: 13 residues. V trimming: 3 bases; J trimming: 2 bases; junction bases outside the gene matches: 4. Germline lookup yields CDR1 DFQATT and CDR2 SNEGSKA (reference sequence). The CDR3 DNA reads as TGCAGTGCTAGGGTGGCGGGGGCCTACGAGCAGTACTTC. It encodes CSARVAGAYEQYF.

This clonotype has a handful of counts. This chain uses TRBV27 with TRBJ2-5; maybe TRBD1 (6 bases). From germline, CDR1 is MNHEY and CDR2 SMNVEV (reference sequence). V lost 8 bases and J lost 4, with 14 bases in between. This CDR3 spans 13 amino acids. CDR3 amino acids: CASASGVGETQYF. The CDR3 region has the DNA TGTGCCAGCGCCTCAGGGGTAGGAGAGACCCAGTACTTC.

This sequence joins TRBV6-1 and TRBJ2-6; no reliable D call. Germline-derived CDR1 and CDR2 are MNHNS and SASEGT. The CDR3 extends over 15 amino acids. V was shortened by 11 bases and J by 0 bases, with 14 bases between the two germline ends. CDR3 amino acids: CASNGRHSGANVLTF. The CDR3 coding sequence is TGTGCCTCCAATGGGCGGCACTCTGGGGCCAACGTCCTGACTTTC.

V and J are TRBV9 and TRBJ2-5; 7 bases match TRBD1. Germline V gene lookup returns CDR1 SGDLS and CDR2 YYNGEE. The CDR3 is 13 amino acids. The junction had 1 base not matched to a gene; V was cut back by 1 base and J by 4 bases. The CDR3 protein is CASSVRQGETQYF. The CDR3 DNA follows: TGTGCCAGCAGCGTACGACAGGGAGAGACCCAGTACTTC.

The chain recombines TRBV24-1 with TRBJ2-5, with 8 bases identical to TRBD2. The length of the CDR3 is 16 residues. V lost 4 bases to trimming and J lost 7 bases; unmatched junction nucleotides: 13. Germline V gene data show CDR1 as KGHDR and CDR2 as SFDVKD. The CDR3 sequence: CATSDPRGSGDATQYF. DNA of the CDR3: TGTGCCACCAGTGACCCCCGTGGTAGCGGGGACGCGACCCAGTACTTC.

The chain links TRBV5-6 to TRBJ2-1; D is possibly TRBD2 (5 bases). CDR1 is SGHDT and CDR2 is YYEEEE in the germline V gene. This CDR3 is 13 amino acids long. The ends were cut back, 5 bases at V and 8 bases at J, with 14 bases in the middle. The CDR3 coding sequence is TGTGCCAGCAGGCGACTTGAGAGGGATGAGCAGTTCTTC. Amino acids: CASRRLERDEQFF.

This clonotype appeared many times. The rearrangement uses TRBV7-9 and TRBJ1-1; D not certain. Germline CDR1 is SEHNR and CDR2 is FQNEAQ (reference sequence). The CDR3 is 12 amino acids. Trimming pared 6 bases from V and 12 bases from J, leaving 17 bases between. The CDR3 DNA is TGTGCCAGCAGTCCCGGGGAGAGGGTAACTTTCTTT. Its protein is CASSPGERVTFF.

V gene TRBV10-3 combines with J gene TRBJ1-1, with 9 nucleotides matching TRBD1. With V trimmed by 0 bases and J by 6 bases, 5 bases remained unmatched. This CDR3 contains 15 residues. CDR1 is ENHRY, CDR2 SYGVKD, per germline. DNA of the CDR3: TGTGCCATCAGTGAGTCGACAGGGGGTAAGGCTGAAGCTTTCTTT. Its translation: CAISESTGGKAEAFF.

This clonotype has at least ten counts. CDR3 DNA: TGTGCCAGCAGTTTAACTGACCGGGCCTACGAGCAGTACTTC. This sequence encodes CASSLTDRAYEQYF. The gene calls are TRBV27 and TRBJ2-7; D gene unclear. V shed 2 bases and J shed 2 bases, with 10 bases lying between them. This CDR3 contains 14 residues. The germline gives CDR1 MNHEY, CDR2 SMNVEV (reference sequence).

This clonotype turned up a few times. The V and J genes are TRBV4-1 and TRBJ1-1; no clear D. The CDR3 consists of 15 residues. CDR1 and CDR2 from the germline V gene are MGHRA and YSYEKL. The V end lost 7 bases, the J end lost 5 bases, and 20 bases lay between the germline ends. CDR3: CASNPRLEGRTEAFF. In nucleotides, the CDR3 is TGCGCCAGCAACCCAAGATTGGAGGGAAGGACTGAAGCTTTCTTT.